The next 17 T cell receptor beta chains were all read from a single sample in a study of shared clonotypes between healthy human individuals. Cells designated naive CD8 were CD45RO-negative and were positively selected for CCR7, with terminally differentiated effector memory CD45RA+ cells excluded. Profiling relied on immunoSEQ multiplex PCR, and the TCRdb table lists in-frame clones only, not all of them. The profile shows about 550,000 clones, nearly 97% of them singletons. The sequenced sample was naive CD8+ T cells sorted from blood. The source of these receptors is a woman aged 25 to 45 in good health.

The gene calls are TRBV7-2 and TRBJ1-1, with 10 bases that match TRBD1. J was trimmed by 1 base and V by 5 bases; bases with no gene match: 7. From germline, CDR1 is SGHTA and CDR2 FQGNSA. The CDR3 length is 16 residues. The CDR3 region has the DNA TGTGCCAGCAGCCCCCCGGGACAGGGGAAGAACACTGAAGCTTTCTTT. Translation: CASSPPGQGKNTEAFF.

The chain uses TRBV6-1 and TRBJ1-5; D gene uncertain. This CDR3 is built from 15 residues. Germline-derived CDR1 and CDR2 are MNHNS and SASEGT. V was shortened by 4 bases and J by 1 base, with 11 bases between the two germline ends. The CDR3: CASSVLRESNQPQHF. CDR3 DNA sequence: TGTGCCAGCAGTGTTCTAAGAGAAAGCAATCAGCCCCAGCATTTT.

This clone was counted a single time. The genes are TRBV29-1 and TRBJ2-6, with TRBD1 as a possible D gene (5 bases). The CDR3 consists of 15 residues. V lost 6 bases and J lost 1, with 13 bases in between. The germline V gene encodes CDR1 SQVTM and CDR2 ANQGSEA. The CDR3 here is CSVEPDSSGANVLTF. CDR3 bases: TGCAGCGTGGAACCCGACAGTTCTGGGGCCAACGTCCTGACTTTC. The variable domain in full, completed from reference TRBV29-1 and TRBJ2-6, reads SAVISQKPSRDICQRGTSLTIQCQVDSQVTMMFWYRQQPGQSLTLIATANQGSEATYESGFVIDKFPISRPNLTFSTLTVSNMSPEDSSIYLCSVEPDSSGANVLTFGAGSRLTVL.

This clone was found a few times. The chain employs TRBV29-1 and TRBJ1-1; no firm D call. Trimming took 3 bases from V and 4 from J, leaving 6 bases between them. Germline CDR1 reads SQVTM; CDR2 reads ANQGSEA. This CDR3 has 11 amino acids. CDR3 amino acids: CSVDSSTEAFF. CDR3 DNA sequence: TGCAGCGTTGACTCTTCCACTGAAGCTTTCTTT.

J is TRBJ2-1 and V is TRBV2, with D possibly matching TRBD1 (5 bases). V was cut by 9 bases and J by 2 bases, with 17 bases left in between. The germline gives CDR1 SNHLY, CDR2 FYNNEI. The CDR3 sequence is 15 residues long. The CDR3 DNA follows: TGTGCCAGACCGGATTTGGGGCCGACCTACAATGAGCAGTTCTTC. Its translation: CARPDLGPTYNEQFF.

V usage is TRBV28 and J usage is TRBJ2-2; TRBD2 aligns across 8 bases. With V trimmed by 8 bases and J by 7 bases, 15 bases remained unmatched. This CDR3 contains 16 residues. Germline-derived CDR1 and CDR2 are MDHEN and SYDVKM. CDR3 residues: CASPLGREVSNGELFF. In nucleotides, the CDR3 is TGTGCCAGCCCCTTGGGGCGGGAGGTTAGTAACGGGGAGCTGTTTTTT. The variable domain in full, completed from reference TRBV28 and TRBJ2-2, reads DVKVTQSSRYLVKRTGEKVFLECVQDMDHENMFWYRQDPGLGLRLIYFSYDVKMKEKGDIPEGYSVSREKKERFSLILESASTNQTSMYLCASPLGREVSNGELFFGEGSRLTVL.

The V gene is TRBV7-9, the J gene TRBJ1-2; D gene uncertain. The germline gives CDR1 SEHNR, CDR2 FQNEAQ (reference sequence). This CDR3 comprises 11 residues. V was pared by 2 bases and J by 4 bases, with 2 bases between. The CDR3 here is CASSLSYGYTF. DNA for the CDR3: TGTGCCAGCAGCTTAAGCTATGGCTACACCTTC.

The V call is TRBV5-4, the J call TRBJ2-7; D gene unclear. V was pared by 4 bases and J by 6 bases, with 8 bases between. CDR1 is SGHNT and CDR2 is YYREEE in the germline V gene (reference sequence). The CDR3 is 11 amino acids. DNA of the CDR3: TGTGCCAGCAGCGCAGGTTCCGAGCAGTACTTC. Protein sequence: CASSAGSEQYF.

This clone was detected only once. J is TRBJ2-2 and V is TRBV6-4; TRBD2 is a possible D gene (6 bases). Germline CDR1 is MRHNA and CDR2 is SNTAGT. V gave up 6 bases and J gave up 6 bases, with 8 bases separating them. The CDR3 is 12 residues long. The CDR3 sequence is CASRAGSGELFF. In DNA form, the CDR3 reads TGTGCCAGCAGGGCGGGATCCGGGGAGCTGTTTTTT.

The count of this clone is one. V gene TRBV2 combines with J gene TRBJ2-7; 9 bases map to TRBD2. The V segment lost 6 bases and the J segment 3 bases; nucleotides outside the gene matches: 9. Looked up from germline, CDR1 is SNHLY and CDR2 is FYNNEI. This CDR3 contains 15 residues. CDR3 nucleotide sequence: TGTGCCAGCAGACTGACTAGCGGATACCTCTACGAGCAGTACTTC. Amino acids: CASRLTSGYLYEQYF. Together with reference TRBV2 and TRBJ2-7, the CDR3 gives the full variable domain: EPEVTQTPSHQVTQMGQEVILRCVPISNHLYFYWYRQILGQKVEFLVSFYNNEISEKSEIFDDQFSVERPDGSNFTLKIRSTKLEDSAMYFCASRLTSGYLYEQYFGPGTRLTVT.

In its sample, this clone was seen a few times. CDR3 sequence (DNA): TGCGCCAGCAGCCACGGGAAACTGTTTTTT. It translates to CASSHGKLFF. The V call is TRBV4-1, the J call TRBJ1-4; unclear D gene. Germline CDR1 is MGHRA and CDR2 is YSYEKL. V lost 3 bases and J lost 11, with 4 bases in between. CDR3 size: 10 residues.

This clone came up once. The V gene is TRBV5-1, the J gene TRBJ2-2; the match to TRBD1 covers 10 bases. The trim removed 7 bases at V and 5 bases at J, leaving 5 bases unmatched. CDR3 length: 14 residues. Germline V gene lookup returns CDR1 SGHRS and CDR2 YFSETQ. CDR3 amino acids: CASFLGQGTGELFF. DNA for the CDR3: TGCGCCAGCTTCCTGGGACAGGGGACCGGGGAGCTGTTTTTT.

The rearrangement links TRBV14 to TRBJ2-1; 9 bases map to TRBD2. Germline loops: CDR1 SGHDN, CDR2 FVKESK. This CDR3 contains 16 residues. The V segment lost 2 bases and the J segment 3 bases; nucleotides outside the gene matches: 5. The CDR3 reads CASSQSTSGVYNEQFF. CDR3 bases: TGTGCCAGCAGCCAATCGACTAGCGGAGTCTACAATGAGCAGTTCTTC. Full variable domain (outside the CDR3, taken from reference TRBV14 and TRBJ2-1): EAGVTQFPSHSVIEKGQTVTLRCDPISGHDNLYWYRRVMGKEIKFLLHFVKESKQDESGMPNNRFLAERTGGTYSTLKVQPAELEDSGVYFCASSQSTSGVYNEQFFGPGTRLTVL.

The CDR3 DNA reads as TGTGCCAGCAGCTTAGGGGGGCCTAGCGAGAACTACGAGCAGTACTTC. It translates to CASSLGGPSENYEQYF. V usage is TRBV7-8 and J usage is TRBJ2-7; D is possibly TRBD1 or TRBD2 (6 bases each). Germline lookup yields CDR1 SGHVS and CDR2 FQNEAQ. With 1 base removed from V and 3 bases from J, the gap between germline ends came to 16 bases. The CDR3 is made up of 16 amino acids. The entire variable domain, with the rest obtained from reference TRBV7-8 and TRBJ2-7, is as follows: GAGVSQSPRYKVAKRGQDVALRCDPISGHVSLFWYQQALGQGPEFLTYFQNEAQLDKSGLPSDRFFAERPEGSVSTLKIQRTQQEDSAVYLCASSLGGPSENYEQYFGPGTRLTVT.

DNA for the CDR3: TGCGCCAGCAGGACCGGGACAGACTACGAGCAGTACTTC. Translated, it gives CASRTGTDYEQYF. The chain links TRBV10-2 to TRBJ2-7; 7 bases fit TRBD1. Germline CDR1 WSHSY, CDR2 SAAADI. Trimming took 6 bases from V and 3 from J; bases not matched to a gene: 5. This CDR3 has 13 amino acids.

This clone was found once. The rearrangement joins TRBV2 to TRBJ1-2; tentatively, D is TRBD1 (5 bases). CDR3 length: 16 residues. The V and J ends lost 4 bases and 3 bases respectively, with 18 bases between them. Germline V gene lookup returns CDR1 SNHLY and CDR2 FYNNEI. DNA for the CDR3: TGTGCCAGCAGTGTCCAGGGCAGGGATCTAGACTATGGCTACACCTTC. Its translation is CASSVQGRDLDYGYTF.

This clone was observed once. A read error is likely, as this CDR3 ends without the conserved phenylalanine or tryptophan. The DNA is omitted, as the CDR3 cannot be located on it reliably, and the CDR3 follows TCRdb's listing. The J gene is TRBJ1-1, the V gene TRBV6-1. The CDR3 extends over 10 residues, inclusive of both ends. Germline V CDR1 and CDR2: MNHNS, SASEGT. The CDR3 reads CASSEPWRVR.